The 28 T cell receptor beta chains below all came from one sample that was sequenced in a study of brain T cells in children with intractable seizures. Clones were read by immunoSEQ multiplex PCR, and TCRdb kept only the in-frame ones, dropping some. Among under 150,000 clones, around 94% were seen once, and the ten largest hold approximately 3.9%. This sample comprised peripheral blood, obtained at surgery. The receptors stem from a boy younger than two with hemimegalencephaly and intractable seizures.

This chain uses TRBV5-1 with TRBJ2-3; D ambiguous. Trimming took 0 bases from V and 5 from J, leaving 4 bases between them. CDR1 SGHRS and CDR2 YFSETQ come from the germline V gene. The length of the CDR3 is 12 residues. Here the CDR3 reads CASSLGRDTQYF. The CDR3 DNA follows: TGCGCCAGCAGCTTGGGAAGAGATACGCAGTATTTT.

CDR3 bases: TGTGCCAGCAGCCGCGACTTCAGACTAGCGGGGAACTACGAGCAGTACTTC. Translated: CASSRDFRLAGNYEQYF. The chain uses TRBV7-2 and TRBJ2-7; 11 bases are a match to TRBD2. Germline trimming cut 5 bases from V and 3 bases from J; bases unmatched to any gene: 12. CDR3 size: 17 residues. Germline values: CDR1 SGHTA, CDR2 FQGNSA.

This rearrangement joins TRBV6-5 to TRBJ2-7; D is unclear. The V end was cut by 2 bases, the J end by 3 bases, with 17 bases between. There are 16 residues in the CDR3. The germline CDR1 and CDR2 sequences are MNHEY and SVGAGI. Written as DNA, the CDR3 is TGTGCCAGCAGTTACCGGCTCGGGCTTCCCTACTACGAGCAGTACTTC. It yields the protein CASSYRLGLPYYEQYF.

This chain joins TRBV28 and TRBJ1-4, with D hard to call. CDR3 length: 17 amino acids. V was trimmed by 5 bases and J by 3 bases, leaving 19 bases between them. Per the germline V gene, CDR1 is MDHEN and CDR2 is SYDVKM. The chain's CDR3 is CASSPLHWFRSNEKLFF. CDR3 nucleotides: TGTGCCAGCAGTCCCCTTCATTGGTTCAGATCTAATGAAAAACTGTTTTTT.

J is TRBJ1-1 and V is TRBV12-3 or TRBV12-4; no definite D call. Trimming took 8 bases from V and 1 from J, leaving 11 bases between them. The CDR3 runs to 13 residues. The CDR3 nucleotides read TGTGCCAGCGGCTCAATACGGAACACTGAAGCTTTCTTT. Its translation: CASGSIRNTEAFF.

The chain combines TRBV19 with TRBJ2-3; tentative D call: TRBD2 (5 bases). Germline lookup yields CDR1 LNHDA and CDR2 SQIVND (reference sequence). Trimming took off 3 bases at V and 1 base at J, with 8 bases between the two ends. The CDR3 runs to 14 residues. The CDR3 protein is CASSIPGGTDTQYF. The DNA for the CDR3 is TGTGCCAGTAGTATCCCCGGGGGCACAGATACGCAGTATTTT.

This chain connects TRBV5-1 to TRBJ2-5; D not resolved. V lost 2 bases, J lost 4 bases, and 3 bases lay in between. The CDR3 is 11 residues long. CDR1 SGHRS and CDR2 YFSETQ come from the germline V gene. CDR3 nucleotide sequence: TGCGCCAGCAGCTTCCTAGAGACCCAGTACTTC. Translation gives CASSFLETQYF.

The J gene is TRBJ1-4, the V gene TRBV5-1; 8 bases map to TRBD1. There are 13 residues in the CDR3. V lost 7 bases to trimming and J lost 6 bases; unmatched junction nucleotides: 5. The germline CDR1 and CDR2 sequences are SGHRS and YFSETQ. The CDR3 DNA follows: TGCGCCAGCTCTGGACAGGGTCATGAAAAACTGTTTTTT. It is translated as CASSGQGHEKLFF.

This clone occurred once. The chain carries TRBV6-1 and TRBJ2-1; D call uncertain. The CDR3 length is 16 residues. V was pared by 1 base and J by 4 bases, with 14 bases between. The germline CDR1 and CDR2 sequences are MNHNS and SASEGT. CDR3 DNA: TGTGCCAGCAGTGAAGTCGCCCTCATCCTTTACAATGAGCAGTTCTTC. The encoded protein is CASSEVALILYNEQFF.

V is TRBV24-1 and J is TRBJ2-7; D might be TRBD2 (5 bases). Per the germline V gene, CDR1 is KGHDR and CDR2 is SFDVKD. Deletions cut 4 bases from V and 3 bases from J, with 12 bases between. CDR3 size: 14 residues. The CDR3 nucleotides are TGTGCCACCAGTGAAACGGGATGCCTCTACGAGCAGTACTTC. Encoded protein: CATSETGCLYEQYF.

The V and J genes are TRBV27 and TRBJ2-6; no firm D call. The CDR3 is 15 amino acids. Germline CDR1 is MNHEY and CDR2 is SMNVEV (reference sequence). Trimming pared 5 bases from V and 2 bases from J, leaving 10 bases between. The CDR3 DNA sequence: TGTGCCAGCAGTATGGACCTGGCTGGGGCCAACGTCCTGACTTTC. Translated: CASSMDLAGANVLTF.

The chain employs TRBV6-5 and TRBJ2-2, with D unclear. The CDR3 spans 11 residues. V gave up 5 bases and J gave up 8 bases, with 6 bases separating them. Germline assignment: CDR1 MNHEY and CDR2 SVGAGI. CDR3 coding DNA: TGTGCCAGCAGTCGGTCGGGGGAGCTGTTTTTT. Translating it yields CASSRSGELFF.

This chain links TRBV4-2 with TRBJ1-5, with D unresolved. Trimming stripped 1 base from V and 2 bases from J, with 12 bases between. This CDR3 spans 16 amino acids. Germline loops: CDR1 LGHNA, CDR2 YNFKEQ. CDR3 coding DNA: TGTGCCAGCAGCCAAGGAGGCAGTGTGGGCAATCAGCCCCAGCATTTT. Protein sequence: CASSQGGSVGNQPQHF.

This sequence joins TRBV10-3 and TRBJ2-3, with 10 bases lining up with TRBD2. Germline CDR1 ENHRY, CDR2 SYGVKD. The length of the CDR3 is 16 residues. The junction had 8 bases not matched to a gene; V was cut back by 4 bases and J by 4 bases. The CDR3 here is CAISAGLAGVADTQYF. The CDR3 nucleotides read TGTGCCATCAGTGCCGGTCTAGCGGGAGTGGCAGATACGCAGTATTTT.

The V call is TRBV24-1, the J call TRBJ2-1; 7 positions agree with TRBD1. Germline V gene data show CDR1 as KGHDR and CDR2 as SFDVKD. CDR3 length: 15 amino acids. Unmatched junction bases numbered 3, after V lost 5 bases and J lost 0 bases. The CDR3 sequence: CATSGGQSSYNEQFF. The CDR3 coding sequence is TGTGCCACCAGTGGGGGACAGAGCTCCTACAATGAGCAGTTCTTC.

V gene TRBV5-1 combines with J gene TRBJ2-7; possible D gene TRBD2, 7 bases. Per the germline V gene, CDR1 is SGHRS and CDR2 is YFSETQ. Trimming left V 4 bases short and J 4 bases short, with 12 bases between. This CDR3 has 13 amino acids. The CDR3 is CASSTGGTYEQYF. The DNA for the CDR3 is TGCGCCAGCAGCACCGGGGGGACATACGAGCAGTACTTC.

The chain has TRBV19 and TRBJ2-1, with a tentative D call TRBD2 (5 bases). The CDR3 sequence is 15 residues long. V was shortened by 5 bases and J by 0 bases, with 11 bases between the two germline ends. Germline V gene data show CDR1 as LNHDA and CDR2 as SQIVND (reference sequence). The CDR3 sequence is CASSWSGSSYNEQFF. For the CDR3, the DNA is TGTGCCAGTAGTTGGTCGGGAAGCTCCTACAATGAGCAGTTCTTC.

The chain links TRBV7-8 to TRBJ1-5; 11 bases align to TRBD1. The CDR3 spans 16 residues. Per germline, CDR1 SGHVS and CDR2 FQNEAQ. Trimming at V came to 2 bases and at J to 7 bases, leaving 7 bases not matched to a gene. CDR3 residues: CASSLRRTGGGQPQHF. The CDR3 DNA reads TGTGCCAGCAGCTTACGACGGACAGGGGGCGGGCAGCCCCAGCATTTT.

The chain carries TRBV6-5 and TRBJ2-1; TRBD2 aligns across 8 bases. Germline CDR1 MNHEY, CDR2 SVGAGI. This CDR3 is built from 16 residues. V was pared by 4 bases and J by 6 bases, with 11 bases of the junction left unmatched. As DNA, the CDR3 is TGTGCCAGCAGTTCCCGAAGCTGGAGCGGGAGCAATGAGCAGTTCTTC. As protein: CASSSRSWSGSNEQFF.

The V call is TRBV9, the J call TRBJ2-2; 10 nucleotides line up with TRBD2. Germline-derived CDR1 and CDR2 are SGDLS and YYNGEE. J was trimmed by 4 bases and V by 7 bases; bases with no gene match: 7. This CDR3 contains 15 residues. CDR3 sequence (DNA): TGTGCCAGCTCCCTAGCGGGAGTTAGCACCGGGGAGCTGTTTTTT. It translates to CASSLAGVSTGELFF.

This sequence joins TRBV24-1 and TRBJ1-5, with TRBD1 identical over 10 bases. In germline, CDR1 is KGHDR, CDR2 SFDVKD. The CDR3 has 17 amino acids. V shed 2 bases and J 7 bases; nucleotides not matched to a gene: 10. CDR3 nucleotides: TGTGCCACCAGTGATTCCCGGGACAGGGGTACGTTCCAGCCCCAGCATTTT. Translation gives CATSDSRDRGTFQPQHF.

V gene TRBV5-4 combines with J gene TRBJ1-2, with TRBD1 identical over 7 bases. Trimming took 4 bases from V and 2 from J; bases not matched to a gene: 2. Germline-derived CDR1 and CDR2 are SGHNT and YYREEE (reference sequence). There are 13 residues in the CDR3. The CDR3 DNA sequence: TGTGCCAGCAGCGACAGGGTAAACTATGGCTACACCTTC. Protein sequence: CASSDRVNYGYTF.

The CDR3 loop reads CASTPVGDSNQPQHF. Here the CDR3 DNA reads TGTGCCAGCACTCCCGTCGGGGATAGCAATCAGCCCCAGCATTTT. The rearrangement joins TRBV28 to TRBJ1-5, with D unresolved. CDR1 and CDR2 (germline): MDHEN, SYDVKM. V was pared by 7 bases and J by 0 bases, with 13 bases between. This CDR3 is 15 amino acids long.

This rearrangement joins TRBV7-6 to TRBJ2-7; 7 bases align to TRBD1. Trimming took 4 bases from V and 2 from J; bases not matched to a gene: 8. CDR1 and CDR2 (germline): SGHVS, FNYEAQ. The CDR3 is 15 amino acids. The CDR3 bases are TGTGCCAGCAGCTCGTTCCCGGGACAGCCCTACGAGCAGTACTTC. Translation gives CASSSFPGQPYEQYF.

DNA for the CDR3: TGTGCCTGGGCCTTCCTGGGGACAGATACGCAGTATTTT. It translates to CAWAFLGTDTQYF. The chain carries TRBV30 and TRBJ2-3; D ambiguous. The CDR3 covers 13 residues. The germline V gene encodes CDR1 GTSNPN and CDR2 SVGIG (reference sequence). Between the trimmed V and J ends, which lost 5 bases and 3 bases, there was a span of 12 bases.

The V call is TRBV11-2, the J call TRBJ2-7; perhaps TRBD1 as D (5 bases). This CDR3 contains 12 residues. Per the germline V gene, CDR1 is SGHAT and CDR2 is FQNNGV. Trimming cost V 2 bases and J 3 bases, with 5 bases left between them. This CDR3 is CASSLQGYEQYF. The CDR3 DNA sequence: TGTGCCAGCAGCTTACAGGGCTACGAGCAGTACTTC. The complete variable domain, with remaining parts taken from reference TRBV11-2 and TRBJ2-7, reads EAGVAQSPRYKIIEKRQSVAFWCNPISGHATLYWYQQILGQGPKLLIQFQNNGVVDDSQLPKDRFSAERLKGVDSTLKIQPAKLEDSAVYLCASSLQGYEQYFGPGTRLTVT.

This rearrangement joins TRBV4-2 to TRBJ1-1; maybe TRBD1 (5 bases). Germline CDR1 and CDR2: LGHNA and YNFKEQ. The germline V and J ends were trimmed by 4 bases and 4 bases, with 13 bases remaining between them. The CDR3 runs to 14 residues. The CDR3: CASSPRGVLTEAFF. The DNA of the CDR3 is TGTGCCAGCAGCCCTCGAGGGGTCCTCACTGAAGCTTTCTTT.

The V call is TRBV28, the J call TRBJ1-5; D remains ambiguous. The length of the CDR3 is 15 residues. Germline CDR1 is MDHEN and CDR2 is SYDVKM. Trimming removed 5 bases from V and 4 bases from J, with 15 bases in between. CDR3 protein: CASSDRTTINQPQHF. CDR3 DNA: TGTGCCAGCAGTGACCGGACCACAATAAATCAGCCCCAGCATTTT.